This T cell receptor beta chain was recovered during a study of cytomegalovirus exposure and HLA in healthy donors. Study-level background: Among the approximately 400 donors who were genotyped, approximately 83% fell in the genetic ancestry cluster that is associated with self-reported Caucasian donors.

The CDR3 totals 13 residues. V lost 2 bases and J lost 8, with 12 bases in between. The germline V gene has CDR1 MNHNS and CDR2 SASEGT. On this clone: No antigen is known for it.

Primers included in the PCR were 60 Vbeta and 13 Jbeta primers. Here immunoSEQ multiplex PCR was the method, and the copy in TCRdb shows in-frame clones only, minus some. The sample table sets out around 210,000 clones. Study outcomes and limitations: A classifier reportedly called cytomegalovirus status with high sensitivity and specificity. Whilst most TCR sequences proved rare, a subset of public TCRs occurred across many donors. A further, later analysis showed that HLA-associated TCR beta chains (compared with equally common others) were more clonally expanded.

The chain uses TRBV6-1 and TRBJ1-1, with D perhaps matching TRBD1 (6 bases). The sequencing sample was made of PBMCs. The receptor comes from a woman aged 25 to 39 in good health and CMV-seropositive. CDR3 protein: CASSEFEGTEAFF. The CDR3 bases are TGTGCCAGCAGTGAATTCGAGGGGACAGAAGCTTTCTTT.